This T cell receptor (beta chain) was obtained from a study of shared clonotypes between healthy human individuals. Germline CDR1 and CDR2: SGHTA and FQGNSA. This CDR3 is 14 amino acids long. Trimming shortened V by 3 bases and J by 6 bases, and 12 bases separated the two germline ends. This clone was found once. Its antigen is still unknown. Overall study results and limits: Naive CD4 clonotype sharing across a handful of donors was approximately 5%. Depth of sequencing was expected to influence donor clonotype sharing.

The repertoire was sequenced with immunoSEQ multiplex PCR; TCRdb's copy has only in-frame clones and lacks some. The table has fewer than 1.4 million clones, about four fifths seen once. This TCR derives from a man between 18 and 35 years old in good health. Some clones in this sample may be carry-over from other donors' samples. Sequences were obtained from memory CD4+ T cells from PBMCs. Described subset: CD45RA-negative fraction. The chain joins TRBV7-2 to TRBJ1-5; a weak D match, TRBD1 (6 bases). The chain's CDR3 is CASSLGAGSQPQHF. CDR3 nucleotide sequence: TGTGCCAGCAGCTTGGGGGCAGGGAGTCAGCCCCAGCATTTT.